The rows below give T cell receptor beta chains drawn from one sample of a study of shared clonotypes between healthy human individuals. Sequenced by immunoSEQ multiplex PCR; TCRdb stores in-frame clones only, minus some. This sample has around 990,000 clones, with 60% to 80% found just once. The sample was memory CD4+ T cells from PBMCs. The origin of the receptors is a man aged 18 to 35 in good health. Some clones in this sample may be carry-over from other donors' samples. Each CDR3 is given with its conserved first and last residue. The order of the fields is V gene, D gene, J gene, clone size, CDR3 protein, CDR3 DNA. A D gene is named only where the DNA matches it firmly. Size is stated for part of the rows, as once, few or many counts, or as a class when the clone is expanded.

V: TRBV6-1
D: TRBD2
J: TRBJ2-2
size: .
CDR3: CASTPGLASTGELFF
DNA: TGTGCCAGCACCCCAGGACTAGCGTCCACCGGGGAGCTGTTTTTT

V: TRBV25-1
D: .
J: TRBJ2-7
size: .
CDR3: CASSDTYSYEQYF
DNA: TGTGCCAGCAGTGACACCTACTCCTACGAGCAGTACTTC

V: TRBV6-5
D: .
J: TRBJ1-2
size: .
CDR3: CASSYTQGTYGYTF
DNA: TGTGCCAGCAGTTACACGCAGGGTACCTATGGCTACACCTTC

V: TRBV29-1
D: TRBD1
J: TRBJ1-1
size: .
CDR3: CSGGQHSTEAFF
DNA: TGCAGCGGGGGACAGCATAGCACTGAAGCTTTCTTT

V: TRBV7-9
D: .
J: TRBJ2-7
size: .
CDR3: CASSLQGYEQYF
DNA: TGTGCCAGCAGCTTGCAGGGCTACGAGCAGTACTTC

V: TRBV2
D: .
J: TRBJ2-3
size: .
CDR3: CASSEQGRTDTQYF
DNA: TGTGCCAGCAGTGAACAGGGTCGCACAGATACGCAGTATTTT

V: TRBV7-9
D: .
J: TRBJ1-5
size: once
CDR3: CASSSGRSNQPQHF
DNA: TGTGCCAGCAGCTCAGGACGGAGCAATCAGCCCCAGCATTTT

V: TRBV28
D: .
J: TRBJ1-5
size: .
CDR3: CASALGGSGNQPQHF
DNA: TGTGCCAGCGCATTAGGAGGGTCGGGCAATCAGCCCCAGCATTTT

V: TRBV29-1
D: .
J: TRBJ2-1
size: .
CDR3: CSGAEGVNEQFF
DNA: TGCAGCGGGGCGGAGGGAGTCAATGAGCAGTTCTTC

V: TRBV5-4
D: .
J: TRBJ2-7
size: .
CDR3: CASSLGTTYEQYF
DNA: TGTGCCAGCAGCTTGGGGACAACCTACGAGCAGTACTTC

V: TRBV29-1
D: .
J: TRBJ2-2
size: .
CDR3: CSVVGVGELFF
DNA: TGCAGCGTTGTGGGGGTCGGGGAGCTGTTTTTT

V: TRBV7-9
D: .
J: TRBJ2-7
size: .
CDR3: CASSGAYEQYF
DNA: TGTGCCAGCAGCGGGGCTTACGAGCAGTACTTC

V: TRBV6-1
D: TRBD1
J: TRBJ1-5
size: .
CDR3: CASSGLTGGRQPQHF
DNA: TGTGCCAGCAGTGGATTGACAGGGGGCAGGCAGCCCCAGCATTTT

V: TRBV19
D: .
J: TRBJ2-7
size: .
CDR3: CASSNTPRREQYF
DNA: TGTGCCAGTAGTAATACCCCTAGACGGGAGCAGTACTTC

V: TRBV7-3
D: .
J: TRBJ1-2
size: .
CDR3: CASSLNQGTVDGYTF
DNA: TGTGCCAGCAGCTTAAATCAGGGGACGGTGGATGGCTACACCTTC

V: TRBV7-3
D: .
J: TRBJ2-1
size: .
CDR3: CASSLMHSSYNEQFF
DNA: TGTGCCAGCAGCTTAATGCACAGCTCCTACAATGAGCAGTTCTTC

V: TRBV7-8
D: .
J: TRBJ1-1
size: .
CDR3: CASRLYRAAGTEAFF
DNA: TGTGCCAGCAGGCTTTACAGGGCAGCGGGCACTGAAGCTTTCTTT

V: TRBV6-5
D: .
J: TRBJ1-4
size: .
CDR3: CASSYSPRGEKLFF
DNA: TGTGCCAGCAGTTACTCGCCAAGGGGTGAAAAACTGTTTTTT

V: TRBV30
D: .
J: TRBJ2-3
size: .
CDR3: CAFHPGRRKTAPDTQYF
DNA: TGTGCCTTTCACCCCGGGCGGCGGAAGACGGCCCCAGATACGCAGTATTTT

V: TRBV18
D: TRBD1
J: TRBJ2-1
size: .
CDR3: CASSLSQGAYNEQFF
DNA: TGTGCCAGCTCGCTTAGCCAGGGGGCCTACAATGAGCAGTTCTTC

V: TRBV6-6
D: .
J: TRBJ1-5
size: .
CDR3: CASSYLAGAQPQHF
DNA: TGTGCCAGCAGTTATTTGGCCGGAGCTCAGCCCCAGCATTTT